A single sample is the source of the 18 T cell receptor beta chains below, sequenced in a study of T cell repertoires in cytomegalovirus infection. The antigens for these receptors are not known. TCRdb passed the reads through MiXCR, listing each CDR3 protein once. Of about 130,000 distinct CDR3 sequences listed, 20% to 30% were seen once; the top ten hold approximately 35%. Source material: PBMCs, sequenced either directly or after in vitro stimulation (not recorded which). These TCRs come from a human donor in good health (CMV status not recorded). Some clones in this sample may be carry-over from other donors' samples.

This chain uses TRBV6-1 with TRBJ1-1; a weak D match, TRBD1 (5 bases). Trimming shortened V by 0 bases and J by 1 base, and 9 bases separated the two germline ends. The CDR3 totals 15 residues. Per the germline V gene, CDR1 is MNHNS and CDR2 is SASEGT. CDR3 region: CASSEAGHGNTEAFF. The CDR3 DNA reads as TGTGCCAGCAGTGAAGCTGGACACGGGAACACTGAAGCTTTCTTT.

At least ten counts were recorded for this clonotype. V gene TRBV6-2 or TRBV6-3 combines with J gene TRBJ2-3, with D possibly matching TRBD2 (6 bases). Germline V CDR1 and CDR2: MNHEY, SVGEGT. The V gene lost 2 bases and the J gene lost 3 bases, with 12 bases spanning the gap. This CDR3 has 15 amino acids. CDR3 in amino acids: CASSYEGGKTDTQYF. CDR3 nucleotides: TGTGCCAGCAGTTACGAGGGCGGGAAGACAGATACGCAGTATTTT.

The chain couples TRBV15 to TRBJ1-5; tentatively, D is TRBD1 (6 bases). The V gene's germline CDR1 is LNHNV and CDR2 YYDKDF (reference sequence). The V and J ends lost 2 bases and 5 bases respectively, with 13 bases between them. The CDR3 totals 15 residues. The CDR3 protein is CATSRKTGQHQPQHF. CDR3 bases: TGTGCCACCAGCAGAAAGACAGGTCAGCATCAGCCCCAGCATTTT.

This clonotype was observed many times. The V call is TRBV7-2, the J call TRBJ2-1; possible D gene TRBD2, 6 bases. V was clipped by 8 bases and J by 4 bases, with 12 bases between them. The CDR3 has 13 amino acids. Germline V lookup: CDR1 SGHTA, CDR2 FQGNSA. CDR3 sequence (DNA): TGTGCCAGCTCTCTGGACTATTACAATGAGCAGTTCTTC. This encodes CASSLDYYNEQFF.

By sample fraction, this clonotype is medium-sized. Here the CDR3 reads CASSLRVVEAFF. CDR3 DNA sequence: TGTGCCAGCAGTTTGCGGGTCGTTGAAGCTTTCTTT. This sequence joins TRBV28 and TRBJ1-1; D gene unclear. Trimming cost V 3 bases and J 7 bases, with 9 bases left between them. Germline CDR1 and CDR2: MDHEN and SYDVKM. The CDR3 covers 12 residues.

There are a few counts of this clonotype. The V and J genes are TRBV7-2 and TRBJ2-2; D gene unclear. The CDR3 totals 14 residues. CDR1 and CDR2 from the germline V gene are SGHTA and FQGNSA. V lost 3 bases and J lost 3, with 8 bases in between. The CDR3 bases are TGTGCCAGCAGCTTTCAGTTTGACACCGGGGAGCTGTTTTTT. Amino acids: CASSFQFDTGELFF.

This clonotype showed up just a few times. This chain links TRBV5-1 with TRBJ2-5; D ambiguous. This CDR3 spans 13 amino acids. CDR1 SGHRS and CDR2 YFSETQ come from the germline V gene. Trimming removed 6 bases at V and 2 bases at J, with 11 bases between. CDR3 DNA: TGCGCCAGCAAATACCCGGATCAAGAGACCCAGTACTTC. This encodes CASKYPDQETQYF. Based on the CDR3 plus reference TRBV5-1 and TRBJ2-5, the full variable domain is KAGVTQTPRYLIKTRGQQVTLSCSPISGHRSVSWYQQTPGQGLQFLFEYFSETQRNKGNFPGRFSGRQFSNSRSEMNVSTLELGDSALYLCASKYPDQETQYFGPGTRLLVL.

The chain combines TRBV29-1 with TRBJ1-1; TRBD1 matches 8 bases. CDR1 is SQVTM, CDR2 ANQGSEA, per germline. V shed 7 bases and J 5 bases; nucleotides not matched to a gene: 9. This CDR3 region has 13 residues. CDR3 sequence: CSGGRGQGTEAFF. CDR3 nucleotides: TGCAGCGGGGGCAGGGGGCAAGGGACTGAAGCTTTCTTT.

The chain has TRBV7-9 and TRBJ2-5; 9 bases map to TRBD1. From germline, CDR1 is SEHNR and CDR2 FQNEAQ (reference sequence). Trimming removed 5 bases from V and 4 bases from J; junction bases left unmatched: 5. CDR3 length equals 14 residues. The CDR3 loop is CASSKGTGRETQYF. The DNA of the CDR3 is TGTGCCAGCAGCAAAGGGACAGGGAGAGAGACCCAGTACTTC.

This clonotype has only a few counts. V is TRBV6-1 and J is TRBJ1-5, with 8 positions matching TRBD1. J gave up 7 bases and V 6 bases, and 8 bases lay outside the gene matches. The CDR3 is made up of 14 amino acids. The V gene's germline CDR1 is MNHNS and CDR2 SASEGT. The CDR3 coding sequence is TGTGCCAGCAGCCCACAGGGGGGAGGCCAGCCCCAGCATTTT. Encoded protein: CASSPQGGGQPQHF.

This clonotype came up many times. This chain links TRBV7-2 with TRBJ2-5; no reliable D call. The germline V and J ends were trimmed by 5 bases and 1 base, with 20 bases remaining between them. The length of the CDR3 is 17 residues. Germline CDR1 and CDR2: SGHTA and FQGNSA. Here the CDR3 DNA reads TGTGCCAGCAGCCGATCTTTCAGCGCCAGCTTCCAAGAGACCCAGTACTTC. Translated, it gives CASSRSFSASFQETQYF.

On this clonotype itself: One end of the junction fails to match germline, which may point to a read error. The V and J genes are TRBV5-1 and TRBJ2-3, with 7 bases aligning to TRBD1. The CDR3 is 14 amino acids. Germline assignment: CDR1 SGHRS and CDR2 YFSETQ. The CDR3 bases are TGCGCCAGCACCTTGGGGACAGGCACAGATACGCAGTATTTT. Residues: CASTLGTGTDTQYF.

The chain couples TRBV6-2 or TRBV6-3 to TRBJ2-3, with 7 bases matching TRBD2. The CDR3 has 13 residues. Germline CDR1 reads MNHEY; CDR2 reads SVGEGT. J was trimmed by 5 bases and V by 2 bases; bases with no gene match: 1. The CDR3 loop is CASSYPGGDTQYF. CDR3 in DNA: TGTGCCAGCAGTTACCCGGGGGGAGATACGCAGTATTTT.

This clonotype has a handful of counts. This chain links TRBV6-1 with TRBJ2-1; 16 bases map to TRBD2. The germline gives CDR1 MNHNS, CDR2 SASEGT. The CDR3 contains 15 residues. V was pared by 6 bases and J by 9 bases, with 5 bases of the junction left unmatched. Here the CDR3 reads CASRAGTSGRVEQFF. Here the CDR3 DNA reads TGTGCCAGCAGAGCCGGGACTAGCGGGAGGGTTGAGCAGTTCTTC.

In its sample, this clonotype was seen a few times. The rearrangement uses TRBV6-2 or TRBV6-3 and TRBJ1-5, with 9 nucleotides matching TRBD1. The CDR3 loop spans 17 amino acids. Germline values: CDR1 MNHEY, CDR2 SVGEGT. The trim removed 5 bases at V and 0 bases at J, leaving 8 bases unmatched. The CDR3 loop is CASSRITGGDSNQPQHF. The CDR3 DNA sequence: TGTGCCAGCAGTCGTATAACAGGGGGCGATAGCAATCAGCCCCAGCATTTT.

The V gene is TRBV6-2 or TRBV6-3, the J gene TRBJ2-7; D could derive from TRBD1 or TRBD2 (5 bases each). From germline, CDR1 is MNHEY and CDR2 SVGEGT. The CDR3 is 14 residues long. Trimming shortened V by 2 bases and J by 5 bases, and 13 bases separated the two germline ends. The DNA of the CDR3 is TGTGCCAGCAGTTACGCTGGGGACGCCAACGAGCAGTACTTC. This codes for CASSYAGDANEQYF.

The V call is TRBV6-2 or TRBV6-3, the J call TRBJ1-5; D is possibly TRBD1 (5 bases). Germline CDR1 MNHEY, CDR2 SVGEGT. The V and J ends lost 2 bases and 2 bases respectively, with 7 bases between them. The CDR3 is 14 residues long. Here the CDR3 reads CASSYTGGNQPQHF. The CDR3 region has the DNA TGTGCCAGCAGTTACACGGGGGGCAATCAGCCCCAGCATTTT.

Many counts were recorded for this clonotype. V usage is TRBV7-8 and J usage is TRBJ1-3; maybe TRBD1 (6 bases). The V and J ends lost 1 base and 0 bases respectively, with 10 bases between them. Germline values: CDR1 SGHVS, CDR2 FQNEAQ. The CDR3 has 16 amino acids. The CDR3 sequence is CASSLGGRGSGNTIYF. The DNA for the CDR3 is TGTGCCAGCAGCTTAGGGGGCAGGGGCTCTGGAAACACCATATATTTT. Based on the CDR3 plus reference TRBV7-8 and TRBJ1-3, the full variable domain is GAGVSQSPRYKVAKRGQDVALRCDPISGHVSLFWYQQALGQGPEFLTYFQNEAQLDKSGLPSDRFFAERPEGSVSTLKIQRTQQEDSAVYLCASSLGGRGSGNTIYFGEGSWLTVV.